This paragraph covers one T cell receptor delta chain sequence. No cognate antigen has been identified for it. No much larger clone exists at a distance of one base, and base qualities are not known. This sample also contains other DNA sequences that code for the same CDR3. The library came from RT-PCR. The data were produced on an Illumina MiSeq. TCRdb reran clone calling on the public reads with CATT; rows sharing one DNA sequence were then combined. Within this sample are some 1,000 delta-chain clones, with 8.3% of them counted one time only. The ten largest account for more than 9% of the sample. This record belongs to a study of gammadelta T cells in human blood (dated by TCRdb to the early 2020s). Study-level results and caveats: According to the study, polyclonal expansion of innate gamma-delta T cells immediately after birth appeared to be driven by microbial exposure.

The junction shows trimming of 0 bases on V and 5 bases on J, and the gene matches do not reach 32 bases of it. The CDR3 sequence holds 24 residues, the cysteine and phenylalanine included. Only the CDR3 DNA stays, 72 bases, in frame from base 1. From a lookup of the germline V gene, CDR1 and CDR2 are TSWWSYY and QGS. Sample: non-Vgamma9Vdelta2 gamma-delta T cells from adult blood. This receptor was taken from a human donor. In this chain, TRDV1 is recombined with TRDJ1; 8 of the junction bases match TRDD3. The DNA is as follows: TGTGCTCTTGGGGAACTTCATATCGGGCCTAGGGTACTGGGGGCCGAATTCTCCACTGATAAACTCATCTTT. Translation gives CALGELHIGPRVLGAEFSTDKLIF.